Given below is one T cell receptor (beta chain) in context. Its specificity is not known. The data originate from a study of cytomegalovirus exposure and HLA in healthy donors. The study's findings and limits: The majority of TCR sequences were rare, yet some public TCRs appeared in many donors. It emerged from a later analysis that several of the most significant clusters appeared to be linked to common viral pathogens. One variant, a missense change in DCLRE1C, was linked in a later analysis to TCR beta V- and J-gene trimming. The study flagged approximately 180 TCR beta chains as cytomegalovirus-associated.

CDR1 and CDR2 from the germline V gene are SGHRS and YFSETQ. The germline V and J ends were trimmed by 0 bases and 4 bases, with 8 bases remaining between them. The CDR3 has 14 residues. 60 Vbeta and 13 Jbeta primers were used in PCR. TCRdb's copy holds only in-frame clones and misses some; the assay was immunoSEQ multiplex PCR. The sample holds 100,000 to 150,000 clones, approximately 84% seen once. Material for sequencing was PBMCs. This receptor was taken from a man between 18 and 35 years old in good health and CMV-seropositive. This chain uses TRBV5-1 with TRBJ1-3; D is undetermined. CDR3 loop: CASSLGETGNTIYF. DNA of the CDR3: TGCGCCAGCAGCTTGGGGGAGACCGGAAACACCATATATTTT.